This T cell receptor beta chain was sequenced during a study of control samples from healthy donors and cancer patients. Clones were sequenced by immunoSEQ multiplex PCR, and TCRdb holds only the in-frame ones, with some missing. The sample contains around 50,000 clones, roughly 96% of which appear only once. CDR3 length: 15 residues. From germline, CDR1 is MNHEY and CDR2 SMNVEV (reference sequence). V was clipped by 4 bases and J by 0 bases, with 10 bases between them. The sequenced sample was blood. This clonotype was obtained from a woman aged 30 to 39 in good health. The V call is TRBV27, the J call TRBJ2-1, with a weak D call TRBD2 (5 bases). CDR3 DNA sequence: TGTGCCAGCAGTTCGGAGGAGGACTCCTACAATGAGCAGTTCTTC. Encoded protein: CASSSEEDSYNEQFF.